This T cell receptor beta chain appears in the sequencing data of a study of identical twins. In its sample, this clonotype was seen a few times. Each CDR3 protein is one row after TCRdb ran MiXCR on the 5' RACE reads. The sample has roughly 770,000 distinct CDR3 sequences; 15% to 20% are singletons. CDR3 length equals 14 residues. V shed 3 bases and J shed 4 bases, with 10 bases lying between them. Per germline, CDR1 KGHSH and CDR2 LQKENI. This sample also belongs to another study, concerning T cells expressing NK-cell markers. This second study says: CD8+ T cells in roughly six donors included dominant NKG2C+ clonotypes at roughly 1.0-7.0%.

This receptor was identified in a woman under 30 in good health. V usage is TRBV18 and J usage is TRBJ1-5, with a tentative D call TRBD1 (5 bases). What was sequenced was PBMCs. CDR3 residues: CASSPWDENQPQHF. CDR3 coding DNA: TGTGCCAGCTCACCCTGGGACGAAAATCAGCCCCAGCATTTT.